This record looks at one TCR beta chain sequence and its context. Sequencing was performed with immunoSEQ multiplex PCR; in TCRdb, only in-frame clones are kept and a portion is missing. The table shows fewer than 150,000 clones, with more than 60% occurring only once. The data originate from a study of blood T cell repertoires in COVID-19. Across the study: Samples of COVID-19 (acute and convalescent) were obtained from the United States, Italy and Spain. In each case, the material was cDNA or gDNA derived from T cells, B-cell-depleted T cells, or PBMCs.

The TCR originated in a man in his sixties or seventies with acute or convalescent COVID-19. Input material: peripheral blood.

CDR3 protein: CASSLRPGLGVGDTQYF. CDR3 sequence (DNA): TGTGCCAGCAGTCTCCGACCGGGACTAGGGGTTGGAGATACGCAGTATTTT. The rearrangement joins TRBV27 to TRBJ2-3, with TRBD2 matching over 8 bases. V trimming: 5 bases; J trimming: 5 bases; junction bases outside the gene matches: 15. The V gene's germline CDR1 is MNHEY and CDR2 SMNVEV (reference sequence). The CDR3 extends over 17 amino acids.